One sample yielded the 10 T cell receptor beta chains listed below, sequenced in a study of T cell responses to AZD1222 COVID-19 vaccine. The assay was immunoSEQ multiplex PCR, and TCRdb's table has in-frame clones only and misses some. The sample holds about 150,000 clones, roughly nine tenths seen once. The material was peripheral blood, obtained on day 0 of AZD1222 vaccination. The receptor source for this set is an adult in good health.

The chain employs TRBV7-2 and TRBJ2-7; D may correspond to TRBD1 or TRBD2 (5 bases each). The V and J ends lost 3 bases and 6 bases respectively, with 9 bases between them. CDR1 is SGHTA and CDR2 is FQGNSA in the germline V gene. The CDR3 sequence is 12 residues long. The CDR3 region has the DNA TGTGCCAGCAGCTTGTATGGGGGCGAGCAGTACTTC. This sequence encodes CASSLYGGEQYF.

The V gene is TRBV7-2, the J gene TRBJ1-2; TRBD1 matches 9 bases. Germline CDR1 SGHTA, CDR2 FQGNSA. V was pared by 4 bases and J by 7 bases, with 4 bases of the junction left unmatched. The CDR3 has 13 amino acids. The chain's CDR3 is CASSSETGGGYTF. The CDR3 DNA reads as TGTGCCAGCAGCTCCGAGACAGGGGGTGGCTACACCTTC.

The V gene is TRBV10-2, the J gene TRBJ1-1; no clear D gene. Germline V gene sequence: CDR1 WSHSY, CDR2 SAAADI. V gave up 2 bases and J gave up 1 base, with 8 bases separating them. This CDR3 spans 14 amino acids. CDR3 nucleotide sequence: TGCGCCAGCAGTGAGCCAAAGGGGAACACTGAAGCTTTCTTT. It yields the protein CASSEPKGNTEAFF.

Turning to this clone: The sample has other DNA sequences that encode this CDR3 too. This chain links TRBV6-5 with TRBJ2-3; D call uncertain. V dropped 2 bases and J dropped 1 base, with 4 bases sitting between them. The CDR3 contains 13 residues. The germline V gene has CDR1 MNHEY and CDR2 SVGAGI. The CDR3 region is CASSYPGTDTQYF. In DNA, the CDR3 is TGTGCCAGCAGTTACCCCGGCACAGATACGCAGTATTTT.

The chain is built from TRBV2 and TRBJ1-5; weak D call: TRBD1 (5 bases). This CDR3 has 14 residues. V was trimmed by 6 bases and J by 7 bases, leaving 16 bases between them. Germline CDR1 reads SNHLY; CDR2 reads FYNNEI. The CDR3 nucleotides are TGTGCCAGCAGGCCTCTCGAGGGGAACCAGCCCCAGCATTTT. Its protein is CASRPLEGNQPQHF.

This rearrangement joins TRBV6-1 to TRBJ1-4; D remains ambiguous. V lost 2 bases, J lost 10 bases, and 14 bases lay in between. This CDR3 has 14 residues. CDR1 is MNHNS, CDR2 SASEGT, per germline. The CDR3 loop reads CASSESWDIRKLFF. The CDR3 DNA is TGTGCCAGCAGTGAAAGCTGGGATATCCGAAAACTGTTTTTT.

The chain is built from TRBV5-4 and TRBJ2-7; D is possibly TRBD1 or TRBD2 (5 bases each). Trimming stripped 4 bases from V and 4 bases from J, with 21 bases between. Per germline, CDR1 SGHNT and CDR2 YYREEE (reference sequence). The CDR3 totals 16 residues. CDR3 sequence (DNA): TGTGCCAGCAGCCGGGTTGGGGGTCCTGGATTTTACGAGCAGTACTTC. Protein: CASSRVGGPGFYEQYF.

The genes are TRBV25-1 and TRBJ1-2; D is ambiguous. CDR3 size: 12 residues. Trimming left V 2 bases short and J 7 bases short, with 8 bases between. Germline values: CDR1 MGHDK, CDR2 SYGVNS. In nucleotides, the CDR3 is TGTGCCAGCAGTGAAGAACAGCTTGGCTACACCTTC. Translating it yields CASSEEQLGYTF.

The chain uses TRBV7-2 and TRBJ2-5; D gene ambiguous. The CDR3 extends over 12 amino acids. Germline CDR1 is SGHTA and CDR2 is FQGNSA. The V and J ends lost 5 bases and 3 bases respectively, with 7 bases between them. CDR3: CASSLVKETQYF. In nucleotides, the CDR3 is TGTGCCAGCAGCCTCGTAAAAGAGACCCAGTACTTC.

The rearrangement joins TRBV7-9 to TRBJ1-4; possible D gene TRBD1, 5 bases. CDR3 size: 14 residues. V lost 5 bases to trimming and J lost 8 bases, with 15 bases between them. The germline gives CDR1 SEHNR, CDR2 FQNEAQ (reference sequence). In nucleotides, the CDR3 is TGTGCCAGCAGCCCTAGACAGTTTGGGGAAAAACTGTTTTTT. Translating it yields CASSPRQFGEKLFF.